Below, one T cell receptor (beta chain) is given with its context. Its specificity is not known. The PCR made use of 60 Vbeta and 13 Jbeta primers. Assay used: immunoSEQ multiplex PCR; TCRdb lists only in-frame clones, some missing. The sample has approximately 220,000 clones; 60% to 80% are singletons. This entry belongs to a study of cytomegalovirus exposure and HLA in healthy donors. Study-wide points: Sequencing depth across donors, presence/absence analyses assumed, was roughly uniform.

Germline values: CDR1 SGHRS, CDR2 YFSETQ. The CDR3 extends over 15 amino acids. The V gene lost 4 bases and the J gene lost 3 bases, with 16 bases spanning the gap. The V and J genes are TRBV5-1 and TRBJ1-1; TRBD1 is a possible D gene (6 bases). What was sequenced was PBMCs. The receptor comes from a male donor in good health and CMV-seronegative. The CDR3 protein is CASSQIQGGHTEAFF. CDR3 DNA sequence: TGCGCCAGCAGCCAGATACAGGGAGGGCACACTGAAGCTTTCTTT. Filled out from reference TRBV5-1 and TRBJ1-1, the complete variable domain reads KAGVTQTPRYLIKTRGQQVTLSCSPISGHRSVSWYQQTPGQGLQFLFEYFSETQRNKGNFPGRFSGRQFSNSRSEMNVSTLELGDSALYLCASSQIQGGHTEAFFGQGTRLTVV.